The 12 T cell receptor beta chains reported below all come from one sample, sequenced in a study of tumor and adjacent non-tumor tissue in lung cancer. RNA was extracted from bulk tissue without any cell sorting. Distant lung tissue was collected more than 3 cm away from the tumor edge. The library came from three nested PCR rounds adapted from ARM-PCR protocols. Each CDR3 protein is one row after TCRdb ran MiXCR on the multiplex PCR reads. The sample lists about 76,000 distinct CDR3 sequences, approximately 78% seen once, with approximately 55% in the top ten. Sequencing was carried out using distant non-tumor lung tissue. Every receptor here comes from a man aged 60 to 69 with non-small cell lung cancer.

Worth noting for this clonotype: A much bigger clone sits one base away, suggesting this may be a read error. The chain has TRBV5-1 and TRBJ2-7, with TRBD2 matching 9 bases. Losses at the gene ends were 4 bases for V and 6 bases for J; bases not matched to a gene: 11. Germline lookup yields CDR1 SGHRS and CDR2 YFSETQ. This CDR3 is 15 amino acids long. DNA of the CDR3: TGCGCCAGCAGCCCCACTAGCGGGTGGGCCTTCGAGCAGTACTTC. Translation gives CASSPTSGWAFEQYF.

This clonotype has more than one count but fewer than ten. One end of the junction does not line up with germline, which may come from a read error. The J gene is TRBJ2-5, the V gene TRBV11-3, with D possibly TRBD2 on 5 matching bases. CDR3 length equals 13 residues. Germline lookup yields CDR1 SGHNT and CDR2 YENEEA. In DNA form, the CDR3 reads TGTGCCAGCAGCTTTACTCGGGAAGAGACGCAGTACTTC. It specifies CASSFTREETQYF.

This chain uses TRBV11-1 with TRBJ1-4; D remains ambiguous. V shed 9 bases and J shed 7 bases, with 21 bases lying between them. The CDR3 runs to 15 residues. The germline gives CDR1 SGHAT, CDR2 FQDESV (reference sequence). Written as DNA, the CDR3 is TGTGCCAGTAGCCCTCGCCTGGAGGCGTCTGAAAAACTGTTTTTT. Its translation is CASSPRLEASEKLFF.

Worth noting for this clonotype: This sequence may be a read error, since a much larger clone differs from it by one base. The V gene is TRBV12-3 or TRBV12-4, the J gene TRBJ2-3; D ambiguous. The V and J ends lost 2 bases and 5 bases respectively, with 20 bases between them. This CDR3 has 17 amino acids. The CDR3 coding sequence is TGTGCCAGCAGTTTAAGAACTGGTCGAGAACTCATAGATACGCAGTATTTT. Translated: CASSLRTGRELIDTQYF.

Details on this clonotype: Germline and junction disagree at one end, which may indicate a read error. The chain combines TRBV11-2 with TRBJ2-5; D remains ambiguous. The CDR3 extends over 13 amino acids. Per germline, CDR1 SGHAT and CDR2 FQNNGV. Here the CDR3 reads CTSSSRREGTQYF. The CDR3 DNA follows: TGTACCAGCAGCTCTAGAAGGGAAGGGACCCAGTACTTC.

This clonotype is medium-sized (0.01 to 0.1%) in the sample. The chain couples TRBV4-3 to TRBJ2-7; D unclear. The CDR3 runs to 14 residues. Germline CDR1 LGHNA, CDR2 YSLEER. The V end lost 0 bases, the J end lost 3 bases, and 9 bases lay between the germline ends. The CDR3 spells CASSQDSNGYEQYF. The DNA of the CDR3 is TGCGCCAGCAGCCAAGATAGTAACGGCTACGAGCAGTACTTC.

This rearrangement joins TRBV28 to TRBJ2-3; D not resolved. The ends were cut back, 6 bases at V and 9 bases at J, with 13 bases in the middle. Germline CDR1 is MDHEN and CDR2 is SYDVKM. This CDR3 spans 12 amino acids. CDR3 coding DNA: TGTGCCAGCAGATTCGCGCGGCAAACGCAGTATTTT. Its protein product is CASRFARQTQYF.

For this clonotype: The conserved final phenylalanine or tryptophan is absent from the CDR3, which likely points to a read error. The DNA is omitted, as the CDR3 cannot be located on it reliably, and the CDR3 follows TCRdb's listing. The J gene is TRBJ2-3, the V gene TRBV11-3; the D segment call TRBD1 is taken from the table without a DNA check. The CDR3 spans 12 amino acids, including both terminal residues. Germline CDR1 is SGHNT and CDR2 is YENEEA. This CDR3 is CASSLGGASWYI.

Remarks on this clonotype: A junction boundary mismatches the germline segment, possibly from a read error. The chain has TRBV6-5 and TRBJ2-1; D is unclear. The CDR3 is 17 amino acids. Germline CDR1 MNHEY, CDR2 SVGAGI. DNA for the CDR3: TGCGCCAGCATTTACTCGTATAGGCCGAGCTCCTACAATGAGCAGTTCTTC. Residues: CASIYSYRPSSYNEQFF.

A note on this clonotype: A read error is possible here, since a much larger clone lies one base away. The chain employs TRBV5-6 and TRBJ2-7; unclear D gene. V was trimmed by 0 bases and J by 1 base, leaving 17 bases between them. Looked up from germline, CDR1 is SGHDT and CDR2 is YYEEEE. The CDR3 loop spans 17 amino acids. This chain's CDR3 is CASSLGDWTDASYEQYF. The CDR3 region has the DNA TGTGCCAGCAGCTTGGGGGATTGGACCGACGCTTCCTACGAGCAGTACTTC.

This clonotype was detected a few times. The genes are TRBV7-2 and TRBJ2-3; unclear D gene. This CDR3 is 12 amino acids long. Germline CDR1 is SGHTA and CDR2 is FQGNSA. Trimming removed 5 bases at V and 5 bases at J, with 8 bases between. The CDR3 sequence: CASSTVEDTQYF. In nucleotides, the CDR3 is TGTGCCAGCAGCACCGTGGAAGATACGCAGTATTTT.

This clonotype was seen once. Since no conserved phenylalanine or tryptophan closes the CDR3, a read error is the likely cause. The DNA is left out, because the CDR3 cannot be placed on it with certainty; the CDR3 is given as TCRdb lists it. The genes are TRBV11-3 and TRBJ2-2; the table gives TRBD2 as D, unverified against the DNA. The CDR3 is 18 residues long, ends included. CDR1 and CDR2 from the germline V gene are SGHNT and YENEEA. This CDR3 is CASSSRGAGGYRAGDLLL.